The T cell receptor (beta chain) described here comes from a study of somatic mutations in cytotoxic T cells in rheumatoid arthritis. Generated by immunoSEQ multiplex PCR, the TCRdb table keeps only in-frame clones and is missing some. The data contain 10,000 to 12,000 clones, approximately 80% of them singletons. V gave up 5 bases and J gave up 4 bases, with 14 bases separating them. The CDR3 length is 14 residues. The germline V gene has CDR1 SEHNR and CDR2 FQNEAQ (reference sequence). The sequence was obtained from an adult with rheumatoid arthritis. Sequencing was performed on CD8+ T cells sorted from blood. The genes are TRBV7-9 and TRBJ2-5; D is unclear. CDR3 amino acids: CASSDSISGETQYF. In nucleotides, the CDR3 is TGTGCCAGCAGCGACTCCATATCGGGAGAGACCCAGTACTTC.